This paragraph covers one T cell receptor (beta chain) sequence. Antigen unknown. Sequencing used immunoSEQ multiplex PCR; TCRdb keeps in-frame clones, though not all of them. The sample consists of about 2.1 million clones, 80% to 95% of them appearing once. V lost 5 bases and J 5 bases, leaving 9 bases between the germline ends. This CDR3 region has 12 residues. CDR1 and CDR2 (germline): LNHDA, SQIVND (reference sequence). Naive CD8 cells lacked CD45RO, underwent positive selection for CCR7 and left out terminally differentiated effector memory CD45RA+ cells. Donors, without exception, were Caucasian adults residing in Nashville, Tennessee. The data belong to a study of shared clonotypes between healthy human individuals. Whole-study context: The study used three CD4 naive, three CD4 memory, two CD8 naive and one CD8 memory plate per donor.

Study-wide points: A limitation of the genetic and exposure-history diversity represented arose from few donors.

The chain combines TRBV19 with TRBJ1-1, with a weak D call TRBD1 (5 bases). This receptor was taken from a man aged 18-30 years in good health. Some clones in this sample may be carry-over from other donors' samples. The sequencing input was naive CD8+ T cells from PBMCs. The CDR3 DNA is TGTGCCAGTAGTTATGGGGGTACTGAAGCTTTCTTT. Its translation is CASSYGGTEAFF.